This TCR beta chain emerged from a study of T cell changes during pregnancy in multiple sclerosis. TCRdb's copy holds only in-frame clones and misses some; the assay was immunoSEQ multiplex PCR. The sample carries under 50,000 clones, under 90% recorded once. V gave up 2 bases and J gave up 1 base; unmatched junction bases: 9. Germline lookup yields CDR1 MNHNS and CDR2 SASEGT. This CDR3 is 17 amino acids long. The sequence was obtained from a female donor in good health, enrolled as a control in a pregnancy study. The chain links TRBV6-1 to TRBJ1-2, with 8 bases identical to TRBD1. The starting material was peripheral blood, obtained in the first trimester of pregnancy. The CDR3 region is CASSELFRTGLNYGYTF. CDR3 bases: TGTGCCAGCAGTGAACTCTTTCGGACAGGGCTTAACTATGGCTACACCTTC.